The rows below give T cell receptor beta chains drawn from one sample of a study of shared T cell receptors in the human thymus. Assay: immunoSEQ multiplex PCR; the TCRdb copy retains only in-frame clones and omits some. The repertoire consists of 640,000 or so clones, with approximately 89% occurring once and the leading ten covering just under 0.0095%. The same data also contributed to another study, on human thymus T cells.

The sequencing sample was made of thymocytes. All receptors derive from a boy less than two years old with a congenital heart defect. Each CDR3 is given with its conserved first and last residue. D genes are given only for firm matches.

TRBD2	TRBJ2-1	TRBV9	CASSVEGGRANEQFF
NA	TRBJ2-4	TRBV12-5	CASGLSPGPKNIQYF
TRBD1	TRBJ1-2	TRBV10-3	CAISESHPRTGRKKSNYGYTF
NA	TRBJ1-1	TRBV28	CASSFIRGGTEAFF
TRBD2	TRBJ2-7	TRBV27	CASSLLGGSSYEQYF
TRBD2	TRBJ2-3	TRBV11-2	CASSRGTSGPTDTQYF
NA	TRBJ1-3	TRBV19	CASSIWPGSCSGNTIYF
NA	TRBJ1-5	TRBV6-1	CASSDRRGGHNQPQHF
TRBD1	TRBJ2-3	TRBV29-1	CSVEDPLDRPDTQYF
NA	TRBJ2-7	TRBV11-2	CASSLLRSVAGYEQYF
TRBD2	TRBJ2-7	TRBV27	CASSPVGGFYEQYF
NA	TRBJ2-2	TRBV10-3	CATYRADTGELFF
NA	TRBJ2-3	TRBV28	CASTEAGASTDTQYF
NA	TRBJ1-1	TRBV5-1	CASRPRGGQGTEAFF
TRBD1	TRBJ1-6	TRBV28	CASSLCDRGPYNSPLHF
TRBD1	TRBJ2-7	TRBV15	CATSRVGQGTLYEQYF
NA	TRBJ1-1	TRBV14	CASSRTNAPPMNTEAFF
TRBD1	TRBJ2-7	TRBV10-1	CASSRTGIYEQYF
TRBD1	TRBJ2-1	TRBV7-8	CASSPENRDRLRGFF
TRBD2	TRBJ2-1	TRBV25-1	CASSAGTTVNEQFF
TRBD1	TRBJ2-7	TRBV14	CASSHNRGRAAPYEQYF
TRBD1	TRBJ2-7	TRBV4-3	CASSQEPATGVHEQYF
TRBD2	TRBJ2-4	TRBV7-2	CASSALGLAGSEDKNIQYF
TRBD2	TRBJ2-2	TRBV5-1	CASSLRTSGHTGELFF
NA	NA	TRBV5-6	CASSFPGQTLYEQYF
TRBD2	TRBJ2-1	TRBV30	CAWIKMGLEDNEQFF
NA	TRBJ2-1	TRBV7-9	CASSLSWEVSGEQFF
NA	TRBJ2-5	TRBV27	CASRRGGREGTQYF
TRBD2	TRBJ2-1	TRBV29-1	CSVETSGPYNEQFF
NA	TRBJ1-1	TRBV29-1	CSVVDGGLSGEAFF
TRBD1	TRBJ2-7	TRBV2	CASSGIQGDRVSFEQYF
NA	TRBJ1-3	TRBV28	CASSSIGSKERNTIYF
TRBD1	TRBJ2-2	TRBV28	CASSPSRTGENGELFF
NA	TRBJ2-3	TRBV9	CASSVAAEKTEDTQYF
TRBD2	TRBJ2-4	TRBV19	CASRVLNSGTKNIQYF
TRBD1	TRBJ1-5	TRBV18	CASSFTGGQPQHF
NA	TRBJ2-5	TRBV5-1	CASSLGAGRETQYF
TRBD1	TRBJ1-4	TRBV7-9	CASSRARGQEREKLFF
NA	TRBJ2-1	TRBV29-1	CSVAVSSYNEQFF
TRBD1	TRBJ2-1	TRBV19	CASSANPGQGKNEQFF
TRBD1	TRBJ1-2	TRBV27	CASSLLPKDRGHPGYTF
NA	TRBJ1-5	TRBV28	CASSFGKEDRVFWPQHF
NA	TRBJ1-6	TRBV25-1	CASSNRDTNSPPHF
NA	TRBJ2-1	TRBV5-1	CASSLVGGDEQFF
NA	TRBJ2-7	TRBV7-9	CASSSEGPRGRDEQYF
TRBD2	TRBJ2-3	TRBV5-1	CASTWAGGTDTQYF
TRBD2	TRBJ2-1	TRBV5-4	CASSLAAGGIREQFF